This T cell receptor (beta chain) was obtained from a study of T cell repertoires in cytomegalovirus infection. Study as a whole: CMV infection together with matching HLA type was indicated by public TCR beta signatures. Whole-study results and caveats: The cumulative frequency of public TCR beta families distinguished individuals who carried CMV together with the relevant HLA. HLA-C-restricted CMV-specific TCR beta clonotypes were dominant in the ex vivo response.

CDR3 size: 17 residues. Trimming at V came to 4 bases and at J to 1 base, leaving 9 bases not matched to a gene. From germline, CDR1 is MGHRA and CDR2 YSYEKL. TCRdb redid the calling of the reads with MiXCR, one entry per CDR3 protein. The sample has some 220,000 distinct CDR3 sequences; under 8.5% are singletons. Note on this clonotype: Its target is unknown. With a much larger clone just one base away, this may be a read error.

The V call is TRBV4-1, the J call TRBJ2-2; 7 bases map to TRBD1. The sequenced sample was PBMCs. This receptor was taken from a human donor in good health (CMV status not recorded). Some clones in this sample may be carry-over from other donors' samples. CDR3 in DNA: TGCGCCAGCAGCCGCCAGGGCAGGGGGAGGAACACCGGGGAGCTGTTTTTT. This gives the protein CASSRQGRGRNTGELFF.